These 14 T cell receptor beta chains share one sample of origin, sequenced in a study of CD8 T cells in ankylosing spondylitis. MiXCR was run by TCRdb on the 5' RACE reads, yielding one entry per CDR3 protein. The repertoire holds around 250,000 distinct CDR3 sequences, with about 10% as singletons. Material: blood, either unsorted or a sorted T cell fraction (not recorded which). These receptors originate from a male donor with ankylosing spondylitis or in good health (not recorded which).

This clonotype occurred a few times. The chain combines TRBV29-1 with TRBJ1-1; D perhaps matches TRBD1 (5 bases). The CDR3 has 15 residues. V was trimmed by 5 bases and J by 1 base, leaving 17 bases between them. The germline CDR1 and CDR2 sequences are SQVTM and ANQGSEA. In nucleotides, the CDR3 is TGCAGCGTTTCTCCGCACGACGGGGGGAACACTGAAGCTTTCTTT. It encodes CSVSPHDGGNTEAFF.

This clonotype was seen many times. V and J are TRBV20-1 and TRBJ1-5, with D hard to call. CDR1 and CDR2 (germline): DFQATT, SNEGSKA (reference sequence). Trimming stripped 3 bases from V and 1 base from J, with 10 bases between. This CDR3 region has 14 residues. CDR3 nucleotide sequence: TGCAGTGCTAGTAGCGGGTCCAGCAATCAGCCCCAGCATTTT. Amino acids: CSASSGSSNQPQHF.

This clonotype has at least ten counts. The chain carries TRBV24-1 and TRBJ2-1; 7 bases line up with TRBD1. CDR3 length: 15 amino acids. V was clipped by 10 bases and J by 9 bases; unmatched bases: 17. Germline lookup yields CDR1 KGHDR and CDR2 SFDVKD. CDR3 DNA: TGTGCCACAGCAAAGTACAGGGGTATTGTGGGTGAGCAGTTCTTC. Translating it yields CATAKYRGIVGEQFF.

This clonotype was picked up many times. V usage is TRBV20-1 and J usage is TRBJ2-3, with unresolved D. The CDR3 runs to 12 residues. The V and J ends lost 3 bases and 0 bases respectively, with 4 bases between them. Germline V gives CDR1 DFQATT, CDR2 SNEGSKA (reference sequence). In DNA, the CDR3 is TGCAGTGCTAGCCCTAGCACAGATACGCAGTATTTT. Protein product: CSASPSTDTQYF.

V usage is TRBV12-3 or TRBV12-4 and J usage is TRBJ1-1; D gene ambiguous. V lost 5 bases, J lost 5 bases, and 12 bases lay in between. The length of the CDR3 is 13 residues. The chain's CDR3 is CASSPTQGTEAFF. The CDR3 DNA sequence: TGTGCCAGCAGTCCTACCCAAGGGACTGAAGCTTTCTTT.

The genes are TRBV7-9 and TRBJ1-2; TRBD1 matches at 10 bases. The CDR3 is 17 amino acids. Germline trimming cut 4 bases from V and 4 bases from J; bases unmatched to any gene: 12. Germline V gene lookup returns CDR1 SEHNR and CDR2 FQNEAQ (reference sequence). The CDR3 nucleotides are TGTGCCAGCAGCTCAGAGGGACAGGGGTCCTTTGGCTATGGCTACACCTTC. Encoded protein: CASSSEGQGSFGYGYTF.

This clonotype was seen many times. CDR3 nucleotide sequence: TGTGCCAGCAGTTTGTCCCTCCTCAGAGATACGCAGTATTTT. Its translation is CASSLSLLRDTQYF. The chain employs TRBV27 and TRBJ2-3; no clear D. The germline V gene has CDR1 MNHEY and CDR2 SMNVEV (reference sequence). The CDR3 spans 14 residues. Trimming took 3 bases from V and 5 from J, leaving 12 bases between them.

This clonotype appeared many times. The gene calls are TRBV5-1 and TRBJ2-5, with D possibly TRBD2 on 6 matching bases. The V gene's germline CDR1 is SGHRS and CDR2 YFSETQ. Trimming left V 7 bases short and J 2 bases short, with 15 bases between. CDR3 length equals 14 residues. The DNA of the CDR3 is TGCGCCAGCGCCGGCGGGATCCTACAAGAGACCCAGTACTTC. Translated, it gives CASAGGILQETQYF.

J is TRBJ2-7 and V is TRBV5-4; the D gene is possibly TRBD2 (6 bases). The CDR3 is made up of 14 amino acids. V lost 0 bases and J lost 2, with 9 bases in between. Germline values: CDR1 SGHNT, CDR2 YYREEE (reference sequence). CDR3 bases: TGTGCCAGCAGCTTGGGACTAGGGACCTACGAGCAGTACTTC. As protein: CASSLGLGTYEQYF.

This clonotype was recorded many times. The rearrangement links TRBV20-1 to TRBJ2-3; maybe TRBD1 (6 bases). The CDR3 contains 15 residues. CDR1 is DFQATT, CDR2 SNEGSKA, per germline (reference sequence). V lost 0 bases to trimming and J lost 3 bases, with 13 bases between them. CDR3 bases: TGCAGTGCTAGAGAGCTAGGGGGACCAACAGATACGCAGTATTTT. Residues: CSARELGGPTDTQYF.

This clonotype was seen ten or more times. The rearrangement joins TRBV20-1 to TRBJ2-1; D is unresolved. Trimming left V 6 bases short and J 7 bases short, with 16 bases between. CDR1 is DFQATT, CDR2 SNEGSKA, per germline (reference sequence). This CDR3 is 13 amino acids long. The CDR3 region has the DNA TGCAGTGCCGCCTTACTTGGGTGGAATGAGCAGTTCTTC. It yields the protein CSAALLGWNEQFF.

Only one count was recorded for this clonotype. V is TRBV5-6 and J is TRBJ1-1; D remains unclear. This CDR3 has 14 residues. The germline V and J ends were trimmed by 3 bases and 8 bases, with 17 bases remaining between them. Per the germline V gene, CDR1 is SGHDT and CDR2 is YYEEEE. The CDR3 reads CASSSTPHWWEAFF. The DNA of the CDR3 is TGTGCCAGCAGCTCGACCCCCCACTGGTGGGAAGCTTTCTTT. Full variable domain (remainder filled in from reference TRBV5-6 and TRBJ1-1): DAGVTQSPTHLIKTRGQQVTLRCSPKSGHDTVSWYQQALGQGPQFIFQYYEEEERQRGNFPDRFSGHQFPNYSSELNVNALLLGDSALYLCASSSTPHWWEAFFGQGTRLTVV.

For this clonotype: A read error may explain this, as a much larger clone is one base away. The V call is TRBV5-1, the J call TRBJ2-1; D gene uncertain. Germline V gene data show CDR1 as SGHRS and CDR2 as YFSETQ. The CDR3 extends over 11 amino acids. Trimming stripped 4 bases from V and 12 bases from J, with 11 bases between. CDR3 protein: CASSRRLAQFF. The CDR3 coding sequence is TGCGCCAGCAGCCGTCGTCTTGCGCAGTTCTTC.

Many counts were recorded for this clonotype. The V and J genes are TRBV4-1 and TRBJ1-2; perhaps TRBD1 as D (5 bases). This CDR3 has 17 amino acids. Germline V gene lookup returns CDR1 MGHRA and CDR2 YSYEKL. V shed 1 base and J shed 4 bases, with 19 bases lying between them. CDR3 nucleotide sequence: TGCGCCAGCAGCCAAGGAGGGGCAGGAGCTCTTTTCTATGGCTACACCTTC. It specifies CASSQGGAGALFYGYTF.